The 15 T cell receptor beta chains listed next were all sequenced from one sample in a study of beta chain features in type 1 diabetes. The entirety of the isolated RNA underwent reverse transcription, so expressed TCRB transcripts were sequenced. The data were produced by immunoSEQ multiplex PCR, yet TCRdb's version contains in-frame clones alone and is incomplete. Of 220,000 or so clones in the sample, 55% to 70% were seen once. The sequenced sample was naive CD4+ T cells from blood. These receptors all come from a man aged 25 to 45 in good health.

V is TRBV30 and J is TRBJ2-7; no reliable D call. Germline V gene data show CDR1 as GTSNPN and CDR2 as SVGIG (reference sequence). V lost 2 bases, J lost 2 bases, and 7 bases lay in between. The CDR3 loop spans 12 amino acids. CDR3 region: CAWSPETYEQYF. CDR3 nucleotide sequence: TGTGCCTGGAGTCCCGAGACCTACGAGCAGTACTTC.

The CDR3 nucleotides read TGTGCCAGCAGCTTGCAGGACGGTTGGAATGAGCAGTTCTTC. Protein product: CASSLQDGWNEQFF. V and J are TRBV7-9 and TRBJ2-1, with no clear D. Germline CDR1 SEHNR, CDR2 FQNEAQ (reference sequence). The CDR3 length is 14 residues. The germline V and J ends were trimmed by 3 bases and 7 bases, with 13 bases remaining between them.

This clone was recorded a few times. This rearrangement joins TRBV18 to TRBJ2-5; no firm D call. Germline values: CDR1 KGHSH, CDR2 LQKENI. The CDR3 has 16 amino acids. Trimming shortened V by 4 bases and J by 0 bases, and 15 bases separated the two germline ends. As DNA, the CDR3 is TGTGCCAGCTCACGGATGCCCTCCCACCACCAAGAGACCCAGTACTTC. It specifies CASSRMPSHHQETQYF.

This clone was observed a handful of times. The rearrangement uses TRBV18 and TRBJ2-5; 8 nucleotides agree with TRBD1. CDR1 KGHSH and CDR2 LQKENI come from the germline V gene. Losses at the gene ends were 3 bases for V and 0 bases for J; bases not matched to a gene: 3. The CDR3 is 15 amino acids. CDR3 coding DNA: TGTGCCAGCTCACCCTTGACAGGGGACCAAGAGACCCAGTACTTC. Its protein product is CASSPLTGDQETQYF.

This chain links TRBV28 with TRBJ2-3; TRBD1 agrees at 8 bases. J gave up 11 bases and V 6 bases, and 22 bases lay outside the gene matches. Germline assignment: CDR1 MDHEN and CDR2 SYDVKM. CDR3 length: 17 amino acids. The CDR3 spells CASSPPGTGIASRGQYF. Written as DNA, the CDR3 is TGTGCCAGCAGCCCTCCGGGGACAGGCATAGCATCCCGGGGGCAGTATTTT.

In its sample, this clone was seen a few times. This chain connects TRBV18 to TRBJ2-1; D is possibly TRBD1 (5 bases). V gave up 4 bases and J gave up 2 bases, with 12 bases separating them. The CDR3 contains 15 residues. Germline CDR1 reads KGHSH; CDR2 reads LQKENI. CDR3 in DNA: TGTGCCAGCTCACAGGGGCCAGTGACCTACAATGAGCAGTTCTTC. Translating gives CASSQGPVTYNEQFF.

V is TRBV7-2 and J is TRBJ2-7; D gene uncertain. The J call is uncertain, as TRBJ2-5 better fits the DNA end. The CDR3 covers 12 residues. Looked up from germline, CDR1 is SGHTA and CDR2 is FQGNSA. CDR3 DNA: TGTGCCAGCAGCTTAGATCTCGGGACCCAGTACTTC. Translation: CASSLDLGTQYF.

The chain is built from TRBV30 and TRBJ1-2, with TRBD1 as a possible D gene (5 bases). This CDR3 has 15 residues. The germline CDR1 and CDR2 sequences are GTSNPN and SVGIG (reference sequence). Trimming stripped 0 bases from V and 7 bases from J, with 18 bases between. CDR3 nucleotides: TGTGCCTGGAGTGTAGCCAGTCGGGGCATCTCTGGCTACACCTTC. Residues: CAWSVASRGISGYTF.

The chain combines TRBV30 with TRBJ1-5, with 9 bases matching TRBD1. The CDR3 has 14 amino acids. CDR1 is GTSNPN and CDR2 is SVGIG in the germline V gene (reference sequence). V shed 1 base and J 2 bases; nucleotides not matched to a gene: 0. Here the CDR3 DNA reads TGTGCCTGGAGTGGGACAGGGGGCAATCAGCCCCAGCATTTT. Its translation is CAWSGTGGNQPQHF.

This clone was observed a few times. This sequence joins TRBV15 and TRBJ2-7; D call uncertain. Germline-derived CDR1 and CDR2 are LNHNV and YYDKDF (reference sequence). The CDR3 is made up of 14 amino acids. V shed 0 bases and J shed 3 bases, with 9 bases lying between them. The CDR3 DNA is TGTGCCACCAGCAGAGATCGCGGATACTACGAGCAGTACTTC. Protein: CATSRDRGYYEQYF.

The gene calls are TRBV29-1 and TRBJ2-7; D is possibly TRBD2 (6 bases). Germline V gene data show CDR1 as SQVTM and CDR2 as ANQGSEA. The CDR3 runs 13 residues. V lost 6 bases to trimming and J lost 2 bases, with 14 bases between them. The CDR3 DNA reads TGCAGCGTCTCCCTACGCGGGGCCTACGAGCAGTACTTC. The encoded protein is CSVSLRGAYEQYF.

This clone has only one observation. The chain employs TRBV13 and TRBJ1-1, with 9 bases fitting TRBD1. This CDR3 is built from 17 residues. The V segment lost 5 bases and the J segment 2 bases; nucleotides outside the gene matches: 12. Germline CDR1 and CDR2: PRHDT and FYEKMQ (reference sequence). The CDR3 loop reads CASSSSGTGSTNTEAFF. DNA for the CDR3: TGTGCCAGCAGCAGCTCCGGGACAGGGTCGACAAACACTGAAGCTTTCTTT.

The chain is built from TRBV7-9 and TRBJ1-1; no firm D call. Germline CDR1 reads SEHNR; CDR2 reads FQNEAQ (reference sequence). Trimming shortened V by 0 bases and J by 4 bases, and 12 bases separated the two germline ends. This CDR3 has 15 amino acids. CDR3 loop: CASSLAEVLGTEAFF. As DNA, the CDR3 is TGTGCCAGCAGCTTAGCGGAGGTATTGGGCACTGAAGCTTTCTTT.

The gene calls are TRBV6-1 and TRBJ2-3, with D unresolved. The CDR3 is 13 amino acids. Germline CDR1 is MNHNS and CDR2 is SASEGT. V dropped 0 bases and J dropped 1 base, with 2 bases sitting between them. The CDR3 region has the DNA TGTGCCAGCAGTGAAGCGGGCACAGATACGCAGTATTTT. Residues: CASSEAGTDTQYF.

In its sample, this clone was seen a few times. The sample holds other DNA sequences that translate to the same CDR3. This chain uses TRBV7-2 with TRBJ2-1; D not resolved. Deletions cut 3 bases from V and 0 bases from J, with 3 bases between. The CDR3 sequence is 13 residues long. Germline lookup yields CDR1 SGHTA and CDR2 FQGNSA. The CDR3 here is CASSLSSYNEQFF. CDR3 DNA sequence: TGTGCCAGCAGCTTGAGCTCCTACAATGAGCAGTTCTTC. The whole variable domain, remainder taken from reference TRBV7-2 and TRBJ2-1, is GAGVSQSPSNKVTEKGKDVELRCDPISGHTALYWYRQSLGQGLEFLIYFQGNSAPDKSGLPSDRFSAERTGGSVSTLTIQRTQQEDSAVYLCASSLSSYNEQFFGPGTRLTVL.